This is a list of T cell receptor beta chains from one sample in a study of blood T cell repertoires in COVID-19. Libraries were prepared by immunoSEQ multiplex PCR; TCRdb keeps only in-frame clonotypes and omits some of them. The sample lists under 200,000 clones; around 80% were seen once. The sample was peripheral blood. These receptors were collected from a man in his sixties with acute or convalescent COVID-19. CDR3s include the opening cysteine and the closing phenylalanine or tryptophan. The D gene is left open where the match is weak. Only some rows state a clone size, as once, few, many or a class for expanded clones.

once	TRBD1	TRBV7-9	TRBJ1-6	CASSLARTGTRNSPLHF	TGTGCCAGCAGCTTAGCTCGGACAGGGACGCGTAATTCACCCCTCCACTTT
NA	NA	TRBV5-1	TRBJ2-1	CASSLVTAYNEQFF	TGCGCCAGCAGCTTGGTCACTGCCTACAATGAGCAGTTCTTC
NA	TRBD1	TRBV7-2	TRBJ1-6	CASSLTRQGTHSPLHF	TGTGCCAGCAGCTTGACCCGACAGGGTACGCATTCACCCCTCCACTTT
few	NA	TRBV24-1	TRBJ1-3	CATSEYNSRGLSGNTIYF	TGTGCCACCAGTGAGTATAACTCACGAGGGCTCTCTGGAAACACCATATATTTT
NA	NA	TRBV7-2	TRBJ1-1	CASSKVRGNTEAFF	TGTGCCAGCAGCAAGGTTCGGGGGAACACTGAAGCTTTCTTT
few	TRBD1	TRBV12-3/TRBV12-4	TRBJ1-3	CASSLGQGNTIYF	TGTGCCAGCAGTTTGGGACAGGGAAACACCATATATTTT
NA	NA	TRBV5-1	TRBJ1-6	CASSFWLQGGRSTVNSPLHF	TGCGCCAGCAGCTTTTGGTTGCAGGGTGGTCGATCGACTGTAAATTCACCCCTCCACTTT
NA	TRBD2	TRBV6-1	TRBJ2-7	CASSERASGRLEQYF	TGTGCCAGCAGTGAAAGGGCTAGCGGGAGACTCGAGCAGTACTTC
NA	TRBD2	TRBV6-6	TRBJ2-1	CASRQSSGSDGDEQFF	TGTGCCAGCAGGCAATCTAGCGGGAGTGACGGTGATGAGCAGTTCTTC
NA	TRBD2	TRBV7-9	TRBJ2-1	CASSLAGTSGFNKQFF	TGTGCCAGCAGCTTAGCGGGGACTAGCGGCTTCAATAAGCAGTTCTTC
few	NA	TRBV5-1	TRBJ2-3	CASSMEAGTDTQYF	TGCGCCAGCAGCATGGAAGCGGGCACAGATACGCAGTATTTT
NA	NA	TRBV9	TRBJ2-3	CASSVFLTDTQYF	TGTGCCAGCAGCGTATTTCTTACAGATACGCAGTATTTT
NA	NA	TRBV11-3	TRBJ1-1	CASSLEAGLEAFF	TGTGCCAGCAGCTTAGAAGCAGGGCTTGAAGCTTTCTTT
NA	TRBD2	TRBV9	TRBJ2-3	CASSKGLAVTTDTQYF	TGTGCCAGCAGCAAGGGACTAGCGGTAACCACAGATACGCAGTATTTT
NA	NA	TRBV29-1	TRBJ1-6	CSVVVGDFNSPLHF	TGCAGCGTTGTGGTAGGGGATTTTAATTCACCCCTCCACTTT
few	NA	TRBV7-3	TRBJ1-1	CASSSQGITEAFF	TGTGCCAGCAGCTCCCAGGGGATCACTGAAGCTTTCTTT
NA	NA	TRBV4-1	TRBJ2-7	CASSQDRGVLKMTGRHEQYF	TGCGCCAGCAGCCAAGACCGTGGGGTCCTGAAGATGACTGGGAGGCACGAGCAGTACTTC
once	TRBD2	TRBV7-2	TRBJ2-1	CASSPAGDPHNEQFF	TGTGCCAGCAGCCCAGCGGGAGATCCCCACAATGAGCAGTTCTTC
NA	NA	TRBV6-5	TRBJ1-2	CASSYSVSPANYGYTF	TGTGCCAGCAGTTACTCGGTGTCCCCGGCTAACTATGGCTACACCTTC
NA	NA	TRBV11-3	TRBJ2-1	CASSSRGYNEQFF	TGTGCCAGCAGCTCCAGGGGATACAATGAGCAGTTCTTC
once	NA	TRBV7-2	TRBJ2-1	CASSLGLTYNEQFF	TGTGCCAGCAGCTTAGGACTAACCTACAATGAGCAGTTCTTC
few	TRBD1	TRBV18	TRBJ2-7	CASSPGTGYEQYF	TGTGCCAGCTCACCTGGGACAGGCTACGAGCAGTACTTC
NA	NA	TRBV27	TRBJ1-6	CASRRTSYSPLHF	TGTGCCAGCCGGCGGACTAGCTATTCACCCCTCCACTTT
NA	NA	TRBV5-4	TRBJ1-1	CASSLAGGMNTEAFF	TGTGCCAGCAGCTTGGCCGGCGGGATGAACACTGAAGCTTTCTTT
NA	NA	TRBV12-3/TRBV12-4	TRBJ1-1	CASSFAGEAFF	TGTGCCAGCAGTTTTGCCGGGGAAGCTTTCTTT
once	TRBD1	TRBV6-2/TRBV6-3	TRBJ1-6	CASSRDRDLRSPLHF	TGTGCCAGCAGTCGAGACAGGGACTTACGGTCACCCCTCCACTTT
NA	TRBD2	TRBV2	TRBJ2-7	CASPDLPGTSGSASYEQYF	TGTGCCAGTCCCGATTTGCCCGGGACTAGCGGGAGCGCGTCCTACGAGCAGTACTTC
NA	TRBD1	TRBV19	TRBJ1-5	CASSIGWGQGYNQPQHF	TGTGCCAGTAGTATAGGGTGGGGACAGGGGTACAATCAGCCCCAGCATTTT
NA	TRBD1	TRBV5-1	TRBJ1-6	CASSSVPGQGYNSPLHF	TGCGCCAGCAGCTCAGTTCCGGGACAGGGGTATAATTCACCCCTCCACTTT
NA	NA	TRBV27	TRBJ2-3	CASSLVGGARWDTQYF	TGTGCCAGCAGTTTAGTTGGGGGGGCTCGATGGGATACGCAGTATTTT
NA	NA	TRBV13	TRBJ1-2	CASSLGLSNYGYTF	TGTGCCAGCAGCTTAGGACTTTCTAACTATGGCTACACCTTC
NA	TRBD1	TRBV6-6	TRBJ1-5	CASSYNPRTGDQPQHF	TGTGCCAGCAGTTACAATCCAAGGACAGGGGATCAGCCCCAGCATTTT